The 8 T cell receptor beta chains listed next were all sequenced from one sample in a study of cytomegalovirus exposure and HLA in healthy donors. The PCR employed 60 Vbeta primers together with 13 Jbeta primers. Assay used: immunoSEQ multiplex PCR; TCRdb lists only in-frame clones, some missing. The table shows just over 200,000 clones, with roughly four fifths occurring only once. The sequenced sample consisted of PBMCs. The source is a woman between 40 and 50 years old in good health and CMV-seronegative.

Only one count was recorded for this clone. The V call is TRBV30, the J call TRBJ2-7, with TRBD1 matching 11 bases. CDR3 length: 14 residues. V was pared by 5 bases and J by 6 bases, with 9 bases of the junction left unmatched. The germline CDR1 and CDR2 sequences are GTSNPN and SVGIG (reference sequence). The CDR3 region has the DNA TGTGCCTGGGCGACCGGGACAGGGGGTTTCGAGCAGTACTTC. It is translated as CAWATGTGGFEQYF.

This clone was seen just once. The chain has TRBV7-9 and TRBJ1-2, with D unresolved. V shed 5 bases and J shed 4 bases, with 14 bases lying between them. The length of the CDR3 is 14 residues. Germline V gene data show CDR1 as SEHNR and CDR2 as FQNEAQ (reference sequence). The CDR3 loop reads CASSRPTGIYGYTF. The CDR3 bases are TGTGCCAGCAGCCGGCCCACGGGAATCTATGGCTACACCTTC.

In this sample, this clone turned up a few times. The chain combines TRBV19 with TRBJ1-5; D not resolved. Germline CDR1 reads LNHDA; CDR2 reads SQIVND (reference sequence). Trimming pared 5 bases from V and 0 bases from J, leaving 11 bases between. The CDR3 totals 15 residues. The CDR3 loop reads CASSASGYSNQPQHF. The CDR3 bases are TGTGCCAGTAGTGCCTCGGGATATAGCAATCAGCCCCAGCATTTT.

In nucleotides, the CDR3 is TGTGCCATCAGTGAGTCGAAGGCAGGGCAATACGAGCAGTACTTC. Translated: CAISESKAGQYEQYF. J is TRBJ2-7 and V is TRBV10-3; tentative D call: TRBD1 (5 bases). CDR1 ENHRY and CDR2 SYGVKD come from the germline V gene. Between the trimmed V and J ends, which lost 0 bases and 4 bases, there was a span of 13 bases. The CDR3 runs 15 residues.

There are a few counts of this clone. The rearrangement links TRBV6-4 to TRBJ2-2; 7 bases match TRBD1. The V gene's germline CDR1 is MRHNA and CDR2 SNTAGT. This CDR3 has 16 residues. Germline trimming cut 2 bases from V and 0 bases from J; bases unmatched to any gene: 3. Written as DNA, the CDR3 is TGTGCCAGCAGTGACGGGCAGGGGGCGAACACCGGGGAGCTGTTTTTT. This codes for CASSDGQGANTGELFF.

V usage is TRBV11-2 and J usage is TRBJ2-3, with 9 bases fitting TRBD1. This CDR3 contains 18 residues. From germline, CDR1 is SGHAT and CDR2 FQNNGV. Trimming took 3 bases from V and 2 from J; bases not matched to a gene: 12. CDR3 loop: CASSLAGTGRGLTDTQYF. In nucleotides, the CDR3 is TGTGCCAGCAGCTTGGCCGGGACAGGGCGGGGACTCACAGATACGCAGTATTTT.

V is TRBV5-5 and J is TRBJ1-5; weak D call: TRBD1 (6 bases). Trimming shortened V by 1 base and J by 7 bases, and 18 bases separated the two germline ends. The CDR3 extends over 16 amino acids. Germline values: CDR1 SGHKS, CDR2 YYEKEE (reference sequence). The DNA for the CDR3 is TGTGCCAGCAGCTTGCCCCCCTGGACAGCGAGGCAGCCCCAGCATTTT. The encoded protein is CASSLPPWTARQPQHF.

This clone showed up just once. This chain joins TRBV2 and TRBJ2-1, with D uncertain. Looked up from germline, CDR1 is SNHLY and CDR2 is FYNNEI. This CDR3 comprises 13 residues. V dropped 4 bases and J dropped 5 bases, with 9 bases sitting between them. CDR3 bases: TGTGCCAGCAGTGTGTGGAGAGACAATGAGCAGTTCTTC. Its translation: CASSVWRDNEQFF.